These T cell receptor beta chains were read from a single sample in a study of vaccination and CD4 T cells after COVID-19. These TCRs' antigens remain unknown. TCRdb re-analysed the PCR reads in MiXCR, keeping a single row per CDR3 protein. The sample contains several thousand distinct CDR3 sequences, around 48% of which appear only once. Material: CD4+ T cells from blood, cultured in vitro. These receptors were obtained from a human donor in good health. The CDR3 runs from the conserved cysteine through the conserved F or W. D genes are given only for firm matches. Clone size appears in some rows only: once, few, many, or a class for an expanded clone.

TGTGCCACCAGTGAGGCTGGGGACTATGGCTACACCTTC	CATSEAGDYGYTF	NA	TRBJ1-2	TRBV24-1	few
TGTGCCAGCAGCCTAACCGACCGGAGGGATACGCAGTATTTT	CASSLTDRRDTQYF	NA	TRBJ2-3	TRBV5-4	NA
TGTGCCAGCAGACCCCAGAGACATGACGGGGAGCTGTTTTTT	CASRPQRHDGELFF	NA	TRBJ2-2	TRBV6-4	NA
TGTGCCAGCAGTCCTGGGACTAGCGGGTTCCATTACAATGAGCAGTTCTTC	CASSPGTSGFHYNEQFF	TRBD2	TRBJ2-1	TRBV6-2/TRBV6-3	NA
TGTGCCAGCAGCCCAAAGACAGGTCTCTACGAGCAGTACTTC	CASSPKTGLYEQYF	NA	TRBJ2-7	TRBV7-6	NA
TGTGCCAGCAGCAAGGTAGCGGGGAGCTCCTACGAGCAGTACTTC	CASSKVAGSSYEQYF	TRBD2	TRBJ2-7	TRBV11-2	NA
TGTGCCAGCAGCTCGGGACTAGCGGGAGGGCAGGGTGAGCAGTTCTTC	CASSSGLAGGQGEQFF	TRBD2	TRBJ2-1	TRBV11-2	NA
TGCGCCAGCAGCCCGGGACAGGCTGGAAACACCATATATTTT	CASSPGQAGNTIYF	TRBD1	TRBJ1-3	TRBV5-1	NA
TGTGCCAGTAGTATAGAGGAGGGGCGCTTGGAGCAGTACTTC	CASSIEEGRLEQYF	NA	TRBJ2-7	TRBV19	NA
TGTGCCAACAGTGTCAACTATGGCTACACCTTC	CANSVNYGYTF	NA	TRBJ1-2	TRBV25-1	NA
TGCGCCAGCAGCTTGGAGCTGGCAGGGAGGTACACTGAAGCTTTCTTT	CASSLELAGRYTEAFF	NA	TRBJ1-1	TRBV5-1	NA
TGTGCCAGCAGTCCCATCCGGCCTAGCGGGGTTAACGAGCAGTACTTC	CASSPIRPSGVNEQYF	TRBD2	TRBJ2-7	TRBV27	NA
TGTGCCAGCAGTTACTCGGAGTTTGAGACAGGGGGCAGGAAATATGGCTACACCTTC	CASSYSEFETGGRKYGYTF	TRBD1	TRBJ1-2	TRBV6-5	few
TGTGCCAGCGAGACACAGGGAATTGACGACAATGAGCAGTTCTTC	CASETQGIDDNEQFF	NA	TRBJ2-1	TRBV28	once
TGTGCCAGCAGTGAATTGAGTGGAGCTAACTATGGCTACACCTTC	CASSELSGANYGYTF	NA	TRBJ1-2	TRBV6-1	NA
TGTGCCAGCAGCTTGGCGCGCACTGAGCAGTTCTTC	CASSLARTEQFF	NA	TRBJ2-1	TRBV5-5	NA
TGCAGTGCTTTAGCGGGGCGAGCAGATACGCAGTATTTT	CSALAGRADTQYF	TRBD2	TRBJ2-3	TRBV20-1	few
TGTGCCAGCAGCCAAGATGTAGCGGGGGGGGGCACAGATACGCAGTATTTT	CASSQDVAGGGTDTQYF	TRBD2	TRBJ2-3	TRBV3-1	NA
TGTGCCAGCAGTTTTGGGGATAGCAATCAGCCCCAGCATTTT	CASSFGDSNQPQHF	NA	TRBJ1-5	TRBV12-3/TRBV12-4	NA
TGCAGTGCCAGAGGAGGGTCCAGCGGGGTCCTCTTCTACGAGCAGTACTTC	CSARGGSSGVLFYEQYF	TRBD2	TRBJ2-7	TRBV20-1	NA
TGTGCCAGCAGTTTAATAACAGGGTTCTCTGGAAACACCATATATTTT	CASSLITGFSGNTIYF	NA	TRBJ1-3	TRBV28	NA
TGTGCCGGATCGGAGACAGGGAATTCACCCCTCCACTTT	CAGSETGNSPLHF	TRBD1	TRBJ1-6	TRBV19	NA
TGTGCCATCAGTGCTAGCTCCTACGAGCAGTACTTC	CAISASSYEQYF	NA	TRBJ2-7	TRBV10-3	NA
TGTGCCAGCAGCTACGCGTTTGGGGGGACGAATAGCAATCAGCCCCAGCATTTT	CASSYAFGGTNSNQPQHF	NA	TRBJ1-5	TRBV7-8	NA
TGCAGTGCTAGAAGAGACGGCTCTGGGGCCAACGTCCTGACTTTC	CSARRDGSGANVLTF	NA	TRBJ2-6	TRBV20-1	NA
TGCAGTGCGGGGGGCCGCAAAACCCTAACCTACGAGCAGTACTTC	CSAGGRKTLTYEQYF	NA	TRBJ2-7	TRBV20-1	NA
TGTGCCAGCAGCCTGGGGACAGGGAACTATGGCTACACCTTC	CASSLGTGNYGYTF	TRBD1	TRBJ1-2	TRBV7-9	NA
TGTGCCACCAACGTTATAGTCGGGAAAGCTTTCTTT	CATNVIVGKAFF	NA	TRBJ1-1	TRBV19	few
TGTGCCAGCAGTTTTTCAGGTTCACTGAACACTGAAGCTTTCTTT	CASSFSGSLNTEAFF	NA	TRBJ1-1	TRBV6-5	once
TGTGCCACCAGCAGAGATAGGGGTAAAGAGACCCAGTACTTC	CATSRDRGKETQYF	NA	TRBJ2-5	TRBV15	few
TGTGCCACCAGCGACAGGGGCAAGGGTGGCTACACCTTC	CATSDRGKGGYTF	TRBD1	TRBJ1-2	TRBV15	few
TGCAGTGCTATCCCGGGACAGGGGTATAATCAGCCCCAGCATTTT	CSAIPGQGYNQPQHF	TRBD1	TRBJ1-5	TRBV20-1	few
TGTGCCATCAGTGAGTCGACAGGCTCCTATGGCTACACCTTC	CAISESTGSYGYTF	NA	TRBJ1-2	TRBV10-3	few
TGTGCCAGCAGTGAAGACGCGTTAGCCGCAGATACGCAGTATTTT	CASSEDALAADTQYF	NA	TRBJ2-3	TRBV6-1	NA
TGCAGTGCTATGTCGGGACTCCTCTACAATGAGCAGTTCTTC	CSAMSGLLYNEQFF	NA	TRBJ2-1	TRBV20-1	NA
TGTGCCAGCAGTGGTGCTGGACAAGTTGGCTACACCTTC	CASSGAGQVGYTF	NA	TRBJ1-2	TRBV2	few
TGTGCCAGCCGTTCGGGTGGGGAGCGCACTGAAGCTTTCTTT	CASRSGGERTEAFF	NA	TRBJ1-1	TRBV6-2/TRBV6-3	few
TGTGCCGAACACCCGGGACTAGCGGGGTTGAGCTCCTACAATGAGCAGTTCTTC	CAEHPGLAGLSSYNEQFF	TRBD2	TRBJ2-1	TRBV10-3	NA
TGTGCCTCTGGTGCCAATGAGCAGTTCTTC	CASGANEQFF	NA	TRBJ2-1	TRBV28	NA
TGTGCCAGCAGTTATGGAGGGCCCGAGCAGTACTTC	CASSYGGPEQYF	NA	TRBJ2-7	TRBV6-2/TRBV6-3	NA
TGTGCCAGCAGTTACCCAACTAGGGGCACCGGGGAGCTGTTTTTT	CASSYPTRGTGELFF	NA	TRBJ2-2	TRBV6-5	once
TGTGCCAGCAGCTTAGCGCGACAGGGGAATTCACCCCTCCACTTT	CASSLARQGNSPLHF	TRBD1	TRBJ1-6	TRBV7-2	few